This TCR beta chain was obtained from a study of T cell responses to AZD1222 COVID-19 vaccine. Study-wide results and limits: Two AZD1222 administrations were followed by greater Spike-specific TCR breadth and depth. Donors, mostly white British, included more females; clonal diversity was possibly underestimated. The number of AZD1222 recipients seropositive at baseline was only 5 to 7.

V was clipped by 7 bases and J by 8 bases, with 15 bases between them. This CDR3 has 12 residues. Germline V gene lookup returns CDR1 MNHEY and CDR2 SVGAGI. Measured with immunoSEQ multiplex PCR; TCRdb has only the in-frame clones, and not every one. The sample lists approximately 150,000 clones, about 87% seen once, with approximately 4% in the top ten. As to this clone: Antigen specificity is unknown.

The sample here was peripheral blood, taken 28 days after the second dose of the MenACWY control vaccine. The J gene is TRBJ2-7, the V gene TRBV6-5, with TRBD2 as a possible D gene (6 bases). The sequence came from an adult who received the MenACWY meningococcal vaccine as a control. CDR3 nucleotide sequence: TGTGCCAGCAAACCGGGACTTGGAAAGCAGTACTTC. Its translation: CASKPGLGKQYF.